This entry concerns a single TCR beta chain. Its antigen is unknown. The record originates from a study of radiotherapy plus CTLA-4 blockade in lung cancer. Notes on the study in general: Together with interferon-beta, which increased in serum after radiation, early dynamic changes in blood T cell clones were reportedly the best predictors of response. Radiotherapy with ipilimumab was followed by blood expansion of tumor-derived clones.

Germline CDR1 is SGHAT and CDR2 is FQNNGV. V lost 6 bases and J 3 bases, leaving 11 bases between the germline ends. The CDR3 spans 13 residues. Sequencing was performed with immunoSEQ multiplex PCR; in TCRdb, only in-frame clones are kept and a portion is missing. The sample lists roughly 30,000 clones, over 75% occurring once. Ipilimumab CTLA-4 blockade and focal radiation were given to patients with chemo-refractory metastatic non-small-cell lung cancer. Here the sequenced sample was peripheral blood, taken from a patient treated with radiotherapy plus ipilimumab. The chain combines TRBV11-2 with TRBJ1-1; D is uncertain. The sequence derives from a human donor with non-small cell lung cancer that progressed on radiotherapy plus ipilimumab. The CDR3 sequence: CASSGQFDTEAFF. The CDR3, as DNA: TGTGCCAGCAGTGGGCAGTTTGACACTGAAGCTTTCTTT.